Reported below is one T cell receptor beta chain. As yet, its antigen is unknown. Other DNA sequences within the sample encode an identical CDR3. These data are taken from a study of T cell responses to AZD1222 COVID-19 vaccine. Broader study findings: Spike-spanning, vaccine-associated CD4 TCRs were dominant at 160-218 and 743-854. Vaccination with two AZD1222 doses was followed by a rise in Spike-specific TCR breadth and depth. Clonal diversity was possibly underestimated, and white British individuals and females predominated among donors. The study reported that nearly half of spike-specific TCRs target unmutated variant regions.

Assay used: immunoSEQ multiplex PCR; TCRdb lists only in-frame clones, some missing. The repertoire holds over 150,000 clones, with around 90% as singletons. V lost 5 bases to trimming and J lost 0 bases, with 4 bases between them. Germline V gene data show CDR1 as SEHNR and CDR2 as FQNEAQ (reference sequence). The CDR3 covers 12 residues. The sequence came from an adult in good health. The chain employs TRBV7-9 and TRBJ1-1, with no clear D. The sequencing here drew on peripheral blood, taken on day 0 of AZD1222 vaccination. CDR3 nucleotide sequence: TGTGCCAGCAGCCGGATGAACACTGAAGCTTTCTTT. It translates to CASSRMNTEAFF.